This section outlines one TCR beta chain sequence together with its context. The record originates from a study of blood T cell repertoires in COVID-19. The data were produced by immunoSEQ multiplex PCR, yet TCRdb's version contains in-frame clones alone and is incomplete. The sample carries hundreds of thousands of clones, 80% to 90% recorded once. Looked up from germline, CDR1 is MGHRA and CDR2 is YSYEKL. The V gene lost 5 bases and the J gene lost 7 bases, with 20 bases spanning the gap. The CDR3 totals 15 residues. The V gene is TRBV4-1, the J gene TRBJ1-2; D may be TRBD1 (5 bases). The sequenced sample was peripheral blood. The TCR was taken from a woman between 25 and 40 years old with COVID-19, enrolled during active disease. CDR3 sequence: CASSYTGQGGGGYTF. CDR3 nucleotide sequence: TGCGCCAGCAGCTATACGGGCCAGGGTGGTGGTGGCTACACCTTC.